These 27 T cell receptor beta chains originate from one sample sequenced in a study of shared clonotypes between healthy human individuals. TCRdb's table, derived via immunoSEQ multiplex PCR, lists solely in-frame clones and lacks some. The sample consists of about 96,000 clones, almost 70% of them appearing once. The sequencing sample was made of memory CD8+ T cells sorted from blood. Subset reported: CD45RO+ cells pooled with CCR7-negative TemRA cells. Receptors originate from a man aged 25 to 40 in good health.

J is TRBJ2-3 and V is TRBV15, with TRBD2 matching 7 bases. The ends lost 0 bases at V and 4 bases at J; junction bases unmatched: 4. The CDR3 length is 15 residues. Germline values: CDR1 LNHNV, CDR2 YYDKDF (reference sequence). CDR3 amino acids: CATSRERGVADTQYF. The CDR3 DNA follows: TGTGCCACCAGCAGAGAACGGGGGGTGGCAGATACGCAGTATTTT. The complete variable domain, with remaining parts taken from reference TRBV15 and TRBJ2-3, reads DAMVIQNPRYQVTQFGKPVTLSCSQTLNHNVMYWYQQKSSQAPKLLFHYYDKDFNNEADTPDNFQSRRPNTSFCFLDIRSPGLGDTAMYLCATSRERGVADTQYFGPGTRLTVL.

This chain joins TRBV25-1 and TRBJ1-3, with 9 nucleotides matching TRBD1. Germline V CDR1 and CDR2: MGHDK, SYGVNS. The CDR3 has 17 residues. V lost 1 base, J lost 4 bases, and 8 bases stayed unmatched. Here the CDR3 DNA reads TGTGCCAGCAGTGAATGGGGGGGACAGGGCCCAGGAAACACCATATATTTT. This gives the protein CASSEWGGQGPGNTIYF.

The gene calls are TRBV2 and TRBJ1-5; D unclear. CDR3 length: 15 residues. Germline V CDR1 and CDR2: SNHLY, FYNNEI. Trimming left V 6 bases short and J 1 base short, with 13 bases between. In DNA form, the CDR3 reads TGTGCCAGCAGGGCCTTCGTGGGGAGCAATCAGCCCCAGCATTTT. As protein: CASRAFVGSNQPQHF.

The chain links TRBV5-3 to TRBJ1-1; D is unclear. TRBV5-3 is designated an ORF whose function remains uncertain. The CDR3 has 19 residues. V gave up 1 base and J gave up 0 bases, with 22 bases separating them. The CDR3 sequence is CARSLFTTDAGDMNTEAFF. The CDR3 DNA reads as TGTGCCAGAAGCTTGTTTACCACCGACGCAGGCGACATGAACACTGAAGCTTTCTTT.

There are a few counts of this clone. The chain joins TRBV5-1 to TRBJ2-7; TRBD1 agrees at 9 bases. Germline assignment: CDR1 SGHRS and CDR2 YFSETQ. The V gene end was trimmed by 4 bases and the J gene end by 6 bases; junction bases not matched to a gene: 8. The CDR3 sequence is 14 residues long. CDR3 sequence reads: CASSPADRGREQYF. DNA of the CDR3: TGCGCCAGCAGCCCGGCGGACAGGGGTCGCGAGCAGTACTTC.

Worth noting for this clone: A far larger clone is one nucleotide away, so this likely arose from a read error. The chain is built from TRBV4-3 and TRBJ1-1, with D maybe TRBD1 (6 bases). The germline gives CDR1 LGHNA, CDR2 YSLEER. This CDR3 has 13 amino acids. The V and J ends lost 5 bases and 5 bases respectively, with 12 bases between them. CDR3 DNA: TGCGCCAGCAGCTTACAGGGACGGACTGAAGCTTTCTTT. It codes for CASSLQGRTEAFF.

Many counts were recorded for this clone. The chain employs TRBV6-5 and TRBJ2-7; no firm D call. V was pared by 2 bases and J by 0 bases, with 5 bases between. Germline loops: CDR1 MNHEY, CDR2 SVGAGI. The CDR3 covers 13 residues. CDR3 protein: CASSYQSSYEQYF. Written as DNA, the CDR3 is TGTGCCAGCAGTTACCAGAGCTCCTACGAGCAGTACTTC.

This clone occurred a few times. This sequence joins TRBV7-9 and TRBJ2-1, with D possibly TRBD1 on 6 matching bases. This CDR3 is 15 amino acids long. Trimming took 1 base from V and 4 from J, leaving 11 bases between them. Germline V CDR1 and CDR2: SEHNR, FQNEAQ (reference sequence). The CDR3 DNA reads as TGTGCCAGCAGCTTAGAACAGGGTCTGTACAATGAGCAGTTCTTC. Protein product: CASSLEQGLYNEQFF.

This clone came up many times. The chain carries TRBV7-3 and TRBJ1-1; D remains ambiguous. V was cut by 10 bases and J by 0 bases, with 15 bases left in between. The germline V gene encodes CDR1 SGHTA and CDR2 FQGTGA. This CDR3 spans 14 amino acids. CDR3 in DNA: TGTGCCACTTCGAGGGAGGGATTGAACACTGAAGCTTTCTTT. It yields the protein CATSREGLNTEAFF.

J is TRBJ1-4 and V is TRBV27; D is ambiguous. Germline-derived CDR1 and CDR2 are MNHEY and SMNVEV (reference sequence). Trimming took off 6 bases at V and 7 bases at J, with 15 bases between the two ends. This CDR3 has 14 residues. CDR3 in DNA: TGTGCCAGCAGGCCCGGGGTACCGAGTGAAAAACTGTTTTTT. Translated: CASRPGVPSEKLFF.

The CDR3 DNA follows: TGCGCCAGCACCCCCCCAGCTGCCGACCTAGGCTACAATGAGCAGTTCTTC. Its translation is CASTPPAADLGYNEQFF. This sequence joins TRBV5-1 and TRBJ2-1; D gene ambiguous. Germline CDR1 and CDR2: SGHRS and YFSETQ. The CDR3 runs 17 residues. V was cut by 6 bases and J by 3 bases, with 22 bases left in between.

CDR3 DNA: TGTGCCAGTAGTATCCAGGGCCGACAAGAGACCCAGTACTTC. It codes for CASSIQGRQETQYF. The V call is TRBV19, the J call TRBJ2-5; D might be TRBD1 (5 bases). Germline CDR1 LNHDA, CDR2 SQIVND (reference sequence). CDR3 length: 14 residues. V lost 3 bases and J 2 bases, leaving 10 bases between the germline ends.

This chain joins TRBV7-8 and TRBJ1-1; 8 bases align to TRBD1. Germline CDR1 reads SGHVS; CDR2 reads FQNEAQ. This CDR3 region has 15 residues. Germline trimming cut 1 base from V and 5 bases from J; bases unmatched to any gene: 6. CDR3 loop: CASSLVRDRGTEAFF. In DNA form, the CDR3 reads TGTGCCAGCAGCTTAGTAAGAGACAGGGGAACTGAAGCTTTCTTT.

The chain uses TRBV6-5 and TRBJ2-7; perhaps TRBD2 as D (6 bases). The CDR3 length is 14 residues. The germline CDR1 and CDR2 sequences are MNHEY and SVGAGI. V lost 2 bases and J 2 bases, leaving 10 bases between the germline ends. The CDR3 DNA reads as TGTGCCAGCAGTTACGATAGCGGAGCCTACGAGCAGTACTTC. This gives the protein CASSYDSGAYEQYF.

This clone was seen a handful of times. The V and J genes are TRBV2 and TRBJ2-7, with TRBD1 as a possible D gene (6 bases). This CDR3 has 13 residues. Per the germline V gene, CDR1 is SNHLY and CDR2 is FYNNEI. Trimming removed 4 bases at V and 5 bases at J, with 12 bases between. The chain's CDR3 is CASSVRDNHEQYF. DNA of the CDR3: TGTGCCAGCAGTGTCCGGGACAACCACGAGCAGTACTTC. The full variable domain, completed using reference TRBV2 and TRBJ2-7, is EPEVTQTPSHQVTQMGQEVILRCVPISNHLYFYWYRQILGQKVEFLVSFYNNEISEKSEIFDDQFSVERPDGSNFTLKIRSTKLEDSAMYFCASSVRDNHEQYFGPGTRLTVT.

CDR3 sequence reads: CASSPPDAGANEQFF. In DNA form, the CDR3 reads TGTGCCAGCAGTCCACCGGACGCGGGAGCTAATGAGCAGTTCTTC. The J gene is TRBJ2-1, the V gene TRBV7-5; TRBD2 is the table's D call and was not checked against the DNA. TRBV7-5 is noted as a pseudogene. There are 15 residues in the CDR3.

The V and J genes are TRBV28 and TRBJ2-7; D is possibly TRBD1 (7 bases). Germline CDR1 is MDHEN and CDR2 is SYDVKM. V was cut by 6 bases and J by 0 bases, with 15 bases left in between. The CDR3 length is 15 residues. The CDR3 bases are TGTGCCAGCAGCCTATCAGGGGGGCCCTCCTACGAGCAGTACTTC. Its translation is CASSLSGGPSYEQYF.

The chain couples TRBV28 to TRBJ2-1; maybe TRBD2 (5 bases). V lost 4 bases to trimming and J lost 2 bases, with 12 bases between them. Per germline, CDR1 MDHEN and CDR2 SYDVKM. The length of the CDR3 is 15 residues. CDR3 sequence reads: CASSSRGKPYNEQFF. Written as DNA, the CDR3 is TGTGCCAGCAGTTCCCGGGGAAAGCCCTACAATGAGCAGTTCTTC.

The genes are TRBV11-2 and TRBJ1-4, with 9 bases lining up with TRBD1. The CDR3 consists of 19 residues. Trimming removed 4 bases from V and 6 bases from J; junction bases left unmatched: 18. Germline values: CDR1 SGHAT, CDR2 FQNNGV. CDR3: CASSSYPGQGNLMDEKLFF. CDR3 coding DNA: TGTGCCAGCAGCTCCTACCCGGGACAGGGAAACTTAATGGATGAAAAACTGTTTTTT.

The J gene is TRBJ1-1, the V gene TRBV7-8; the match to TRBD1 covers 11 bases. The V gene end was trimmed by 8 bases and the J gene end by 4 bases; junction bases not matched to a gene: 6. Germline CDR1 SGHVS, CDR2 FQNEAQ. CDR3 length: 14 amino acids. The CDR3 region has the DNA TGTGCCAGCCGCGTCGGACAGGGGGCCACTGAAGCTTTCTTT. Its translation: CASRVGQGATEAFF.

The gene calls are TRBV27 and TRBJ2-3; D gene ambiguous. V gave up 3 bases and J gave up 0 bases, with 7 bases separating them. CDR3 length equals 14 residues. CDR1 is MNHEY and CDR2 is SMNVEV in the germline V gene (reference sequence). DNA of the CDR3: TGTGCCAGCAGTTTTGGTCCGAGCACAGATACGCAGTATTTT. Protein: CASSFGPSTDTQYF.

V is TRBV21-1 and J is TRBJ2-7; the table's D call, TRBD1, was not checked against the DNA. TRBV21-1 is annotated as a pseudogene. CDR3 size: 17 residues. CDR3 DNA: TGTGCCAGCAGCAAAGAGAATCCCCTGGGACACCCCTACGAGCAGTACTTC. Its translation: CASSKENPLGHPYEQYF.

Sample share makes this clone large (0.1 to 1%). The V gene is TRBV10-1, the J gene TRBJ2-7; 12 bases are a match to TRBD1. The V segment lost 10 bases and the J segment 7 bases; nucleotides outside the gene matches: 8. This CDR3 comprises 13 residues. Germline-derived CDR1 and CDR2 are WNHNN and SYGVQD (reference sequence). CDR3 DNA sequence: TGCGCCATCCCGGGACAGGGGGCTTGGGAGCAGTACTTC. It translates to CAIPGQGAWEQYF.

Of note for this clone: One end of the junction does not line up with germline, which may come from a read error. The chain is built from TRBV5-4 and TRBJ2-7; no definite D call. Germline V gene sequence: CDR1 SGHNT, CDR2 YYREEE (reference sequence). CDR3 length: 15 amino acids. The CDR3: CASSQDRHSTYEQYF. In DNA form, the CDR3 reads TGCGCCAGCAGCCAAGATCGGCACTCAACCTACGAGCAGTACTTC.

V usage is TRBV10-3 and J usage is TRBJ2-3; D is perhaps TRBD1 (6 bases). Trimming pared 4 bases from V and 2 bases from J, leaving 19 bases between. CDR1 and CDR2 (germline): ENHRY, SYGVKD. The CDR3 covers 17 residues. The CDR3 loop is CAISGGRGAGNTDTQYF. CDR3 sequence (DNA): TGTGCCATCAGTGGGGGCAGGGGAGCAGGGAACACAGATACGCAGTATTTT.

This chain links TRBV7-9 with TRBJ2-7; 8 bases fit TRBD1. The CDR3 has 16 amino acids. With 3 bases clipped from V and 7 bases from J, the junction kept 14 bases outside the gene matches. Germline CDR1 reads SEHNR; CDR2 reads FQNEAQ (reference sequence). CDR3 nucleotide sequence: TGTGCCAGCAGCTTGGCCTCGGGGACAGGAGTCTTTGAGCAGTACTTC. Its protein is CASSLASGTGVFEQYF.

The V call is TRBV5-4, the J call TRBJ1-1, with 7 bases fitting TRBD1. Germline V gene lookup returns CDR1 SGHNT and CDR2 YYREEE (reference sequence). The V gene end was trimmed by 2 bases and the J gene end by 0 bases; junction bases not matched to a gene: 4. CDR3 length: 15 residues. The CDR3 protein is CASSFTGALNTEAFF. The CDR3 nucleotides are TGTGCCAGCAGCTTCACAGGGGCCCTGAACACTGAAGCTTTCTTT.